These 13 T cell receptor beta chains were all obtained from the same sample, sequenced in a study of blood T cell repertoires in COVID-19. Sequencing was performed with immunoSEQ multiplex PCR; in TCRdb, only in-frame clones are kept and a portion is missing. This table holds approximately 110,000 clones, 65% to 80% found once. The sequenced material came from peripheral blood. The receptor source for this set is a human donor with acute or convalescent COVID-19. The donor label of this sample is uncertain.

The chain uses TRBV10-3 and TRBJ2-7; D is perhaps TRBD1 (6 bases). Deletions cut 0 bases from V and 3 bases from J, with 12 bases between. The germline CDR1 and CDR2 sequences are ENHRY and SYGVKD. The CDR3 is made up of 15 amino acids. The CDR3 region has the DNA TGTGCCATCAGTGAGTCGATGGGGGCGCTCTACGAGCAGTACTTC. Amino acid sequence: CAISESMGALYEQYF.

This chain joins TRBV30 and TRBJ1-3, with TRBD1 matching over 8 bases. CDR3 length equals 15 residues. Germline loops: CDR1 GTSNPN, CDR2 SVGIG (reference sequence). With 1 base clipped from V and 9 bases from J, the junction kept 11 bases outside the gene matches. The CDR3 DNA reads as TGTGCCTGGAGTGCACGGACAGGGCCCACCGGCACCATATATTTT. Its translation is CAWSARTGPTGTIYF. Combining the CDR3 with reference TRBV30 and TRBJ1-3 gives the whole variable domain SQTIHQWPATLVQPVGSPLSLECTVEGTSNPNLYWYRQAAGRGLQLLFYSVGIGQISSEVPQNLSASRPQDRQFILSSKKLLLSDSGFYLCAWSARTGPTGTIYFGEGSWLTVV.

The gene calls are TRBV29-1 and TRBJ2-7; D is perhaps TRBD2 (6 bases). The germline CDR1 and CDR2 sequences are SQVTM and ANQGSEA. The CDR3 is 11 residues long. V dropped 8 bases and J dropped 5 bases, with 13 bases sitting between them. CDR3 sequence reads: CSYRRDDEQYF. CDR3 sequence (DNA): TGCAGCTACCGGAGGGATGACGAGCAGTACTTC.

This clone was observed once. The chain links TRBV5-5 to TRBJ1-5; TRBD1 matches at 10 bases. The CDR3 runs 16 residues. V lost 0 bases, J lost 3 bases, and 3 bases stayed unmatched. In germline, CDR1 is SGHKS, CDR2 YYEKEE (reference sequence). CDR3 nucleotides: TGTGCCAGCAGCTTGGCCGGGACAGGGGACAATCAGCCCCAGCATTTT. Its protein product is CASSLAGTGDNQPQHF.

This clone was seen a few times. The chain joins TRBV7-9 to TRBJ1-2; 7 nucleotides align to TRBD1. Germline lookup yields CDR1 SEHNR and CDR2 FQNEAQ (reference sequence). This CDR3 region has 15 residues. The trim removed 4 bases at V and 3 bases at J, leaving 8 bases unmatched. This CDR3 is CASSSWGQIHYGYTF. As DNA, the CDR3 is TGTGCCAGCAGCTCCTGGGGACAGATTCACTATGGCTACACCTTC.

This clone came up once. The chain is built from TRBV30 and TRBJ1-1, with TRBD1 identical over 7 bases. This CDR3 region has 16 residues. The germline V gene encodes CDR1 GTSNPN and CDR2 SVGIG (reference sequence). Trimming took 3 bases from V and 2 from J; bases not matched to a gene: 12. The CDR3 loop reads CAWSPSRQGFNTEAFF. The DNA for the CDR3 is TGTGCCTGGAGCCCTAGTAGACAGGGTTTCAACACTGAAGCTTTCTTT.

Here the CDR3 reads CASSPRTGGNNSPLHF. In DNA, the CDR3 is TGCGCCAGCAGCCCCCGGACAGGGGGTAATAATTCACCCCTCCACTTT. V and J are TRBV5-1 and TRBJ1-6; the match to TRBD1 covers 10 bases. V lost 4 bases to trimming and J lost 5 bases; unmatched junction nucleotides: 6. The germline V gene encodes CDR1 SGHRS and CDR2 YFSETQ. This CDR3 is built from 16 residues.

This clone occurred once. The CDR3 DNA reads TGTGCCAGCAGTTTTCCGGGACACACGAACACCGGGGAGCTGTTTTTT. Translation: CASSFPGHTNTGELFF. V gene TRBV28 combines with J gene TRBJ2-2; weak D call: TRBD1 (6 bases). Germline CDR1 is MDHEN and CDR2 is SYDVKM. V was clipped by 3 bases and J by 0 bases, with 11 bases between them. The CDR3 spans 16 residues.

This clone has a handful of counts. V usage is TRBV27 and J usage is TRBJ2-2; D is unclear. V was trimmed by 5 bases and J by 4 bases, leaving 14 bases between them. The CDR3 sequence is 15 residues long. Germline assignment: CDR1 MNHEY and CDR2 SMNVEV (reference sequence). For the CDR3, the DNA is TGTGCCAGCAGTCCCCAGACACAAGTCACCGGGGAGCTGTTTTTT. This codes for CASSPQTQVTGELFF.

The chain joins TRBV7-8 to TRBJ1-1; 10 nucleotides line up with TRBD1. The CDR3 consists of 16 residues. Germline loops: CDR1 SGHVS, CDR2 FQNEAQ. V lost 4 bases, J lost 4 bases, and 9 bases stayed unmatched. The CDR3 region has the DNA TGTGCCAGCAGCTCGAGACAGGGGGCGCGAGTCACTGAAGCTTTCTTT. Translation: CASSSRQGARVTEAFF. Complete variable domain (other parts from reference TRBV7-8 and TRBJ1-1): GAGVSQSPRYKVAKRGQDVALRCDPISGHVSLFWYQQALGQGPEFLTYFQNEAQLDKSGLPSDRFFAERPEGSVSTLKIQRTQQEDSAVYLCASSSRQGARVTEAFFGQGTRLTVV.

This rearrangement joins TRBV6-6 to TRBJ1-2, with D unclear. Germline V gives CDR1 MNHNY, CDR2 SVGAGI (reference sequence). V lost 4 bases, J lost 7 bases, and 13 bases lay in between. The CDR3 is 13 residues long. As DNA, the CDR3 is TGTGCCAGCAGTTCCACCTGGCGGGGTGGCTACACCTTC. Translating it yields CASSSTWRGGYTF.

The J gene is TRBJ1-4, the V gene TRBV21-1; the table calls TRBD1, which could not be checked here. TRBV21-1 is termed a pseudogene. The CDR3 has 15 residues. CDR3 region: CASSKRAQGNEKLFF. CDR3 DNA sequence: TGTGCCAGCAGCAAAAGGGCCCAGGGGAATGAAAAACTGTTTTTT.

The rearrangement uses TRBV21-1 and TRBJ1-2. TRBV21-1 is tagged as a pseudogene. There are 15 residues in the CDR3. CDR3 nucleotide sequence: TGTGCCAGCAGCAAACTCCCCTTTCGTTGCTATGGCTACACCTTC. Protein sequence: CASSKLPFRCYGYTF.